This is a list of T cell receptor beta chains from one sample in a study of blood T cells in healthy people across ages. One entry per CDR3 protein, called by TCRdb with MiXCR from the 5' RACE reads. This table holds 540,000 or so distinct CDR3 sequences, 27% found once. The sample consisted of blood. These receptors were taken from a woman aged 70-85 years in good health. Each CDR3 is given with its conserved first and last residue. The D gene is left open where the match is weak. Clone sizes are given selectively: once, few, many, or a class where the clone is expanded.

clone size	V gene	J gene	D gene	CDR3 protein	CDR3 DNA
.	TRBV12-3/TRBV12-4	TRBJ1-2	.	CASSFGQSNYGYTF	TGTGCCAGCAGTTTCGGACAGTCTAACTATGGCTACACCTTC
.	TRBV6-6	TRBJ2-3	TRBD2	CASSYRGVADTQYF	TGTGCCAGCAGTTACCGGGGGGTGGCAGATACGCAGTATTTT
.	TRBV20-1	TRBJ1-4	TRBD1	CSARARTGSEKLFF	TGCAGTGCTAGGGCCCGGACAGGGAGCGAAAAACTGTTTTTT
.	TRBV11-1	TRBJ2-7	.	CASSLGQPRSYEQYF	TGTGCCAGCAGCTTAGGCCAACCCCGCTCCTACGAGCAGTACTTC
few	TRBV5-1	TRBJ1-4	.	CASSLEWALNEKLFF	TGCGCCAGCAGCTTGGAATGGGCCCTTAATGAAAAACTGTTTTTT
.	TRBV20-1	TRBJ2-7	TRBD2	CSARAGTTTYEQYF	TGCAGTGCTAGAGCCGGGACTACAACCTACGAGCAGTACTTC
.	TRBV12-3/TRBV12-4	TRBJ2-4	TRBD2	CASRPRGGSLNIQYF	TGTGCCAGCAGGCCACGGGGGGGCAGTTTAAACATTCAGTACTTC
.	TRBV7-2	TRBJ2-5	TRBD2	CASSLFGGRGGQETRYF	TGTGCCAGCAGCTTATTTGGCGGGCGGGGGGGCCAAGAGACCCGGTACTTC
few	TRBV7-2	TRBJ2-3	.	CASRSSGSNTDTQYF	TGTGCCAGCAGATCGAGCGGGTCTAACACAGATACGCAGTATTTT
.	TRBV11-3	TRBJ2-1	.	CASSLDPRGYNEQFF	TGTGCCAGCAGCTTAGATCCCCGGGGTTACAATGAGCAGTTCTTC
.	TRBV6-5	TRBJ1-6	TRBD1	CASSYFGTGDNSPLHF	TGTGCCAGCAGTTACTTTGGGACAGGGGATAATTCACCCCTCCACTTT
.	TRBV2	TRBJ1-6	.	CASTTRLYNSPLHF	TGTGCCAGCACTACACGACTTTATAATTCACCCCTCCACTTT
.	TRBV5-1	TRBJ1-3	.	CASSLEAGSSGNTIYF	TGCGCCAGCAGCTTGGAGGCAGGGAGCTCTGGAAACACCATATATTTT
few	TRBV2	TRBJ1-2	.	CASGTSMSNYGYTF	TGTGCCAGCGGAACATCGATGTCTAACTATGGCTACACCTTC
.	TRBV7-2	TRBJ1-2	.	CASSLRLLTGGSEGYTF	TGTGCCAGCAGCCTACGACTTCTAACGGGGGGTTCCGAAGGCTACACCTTC
.	TRBV6-6	TRBJ2-6	.	CAIHLGRPSGANVLTF	TGTGCCATTCACTTGGGACGGCCCTCTGGGGCCAACGTCCTGACTTTC